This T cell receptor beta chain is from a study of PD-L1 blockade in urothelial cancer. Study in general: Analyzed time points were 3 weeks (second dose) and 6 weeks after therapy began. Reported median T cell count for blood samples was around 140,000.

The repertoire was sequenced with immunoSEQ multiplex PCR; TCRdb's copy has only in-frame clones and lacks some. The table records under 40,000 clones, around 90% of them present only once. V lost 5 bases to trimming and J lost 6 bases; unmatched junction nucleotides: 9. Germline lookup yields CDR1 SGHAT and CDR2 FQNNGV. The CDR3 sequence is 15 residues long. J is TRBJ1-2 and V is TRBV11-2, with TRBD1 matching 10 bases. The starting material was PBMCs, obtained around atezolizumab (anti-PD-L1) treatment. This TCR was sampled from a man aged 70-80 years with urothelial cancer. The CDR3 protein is CASSPNAGTGDGYTF. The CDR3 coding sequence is TGTGCCAGCAGCCCCAACGCGGGGACAGGGGATGGCTACACCTTC.